This paragraph covers one T cell receptor beta chain sequence. Profiling relied on immunoSEQ multiplex PCR, and the TCRdb table lists in-frame clones only, not all of them. The sample carries tens of thousands of clones, around 89% recorded once. This sample stems from a study of blood T cell repertoires in COVID-19. The germline V and J ends were trimmed by 4 bases and 5 bases, with 14 bases remaining between them. The CDR3 has 14 residues. Germline loops: CDR1 MNHEY, CDR2 SVGEGT. Cohorts were based on clinical histories the participants reported. What was sequenced was PBMCs or T cells enriched from blood (not recorded which). The sequence was collected from a woman aged 45-60 years with acute COVID-19. The chain employs TRBV6-2 or TRBV6-3 and TRBJ1-2, with TRBD1 as a possible D gene (6 bases). The CDR3 DNA follows: TGTGCCAGCAGTTCACAGGGACCCTTTTATGGCTACACCTTC. Translated: CASSSQGPFYGYTF.